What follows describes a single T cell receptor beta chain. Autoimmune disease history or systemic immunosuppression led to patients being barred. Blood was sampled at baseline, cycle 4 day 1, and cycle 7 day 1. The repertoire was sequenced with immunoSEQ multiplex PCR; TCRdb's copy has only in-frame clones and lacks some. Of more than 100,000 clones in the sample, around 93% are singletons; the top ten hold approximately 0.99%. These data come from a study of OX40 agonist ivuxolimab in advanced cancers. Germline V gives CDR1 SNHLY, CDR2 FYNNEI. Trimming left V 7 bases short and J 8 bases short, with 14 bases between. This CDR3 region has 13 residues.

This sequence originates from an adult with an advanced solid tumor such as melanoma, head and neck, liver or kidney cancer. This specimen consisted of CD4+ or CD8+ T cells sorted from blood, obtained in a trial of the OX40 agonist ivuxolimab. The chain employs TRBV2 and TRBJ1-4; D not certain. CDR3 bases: TGTGCCAGCAATGGGAGACGGAACGAAAAACTGTTTTTT. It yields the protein CASNGRRNEKLFF.